The 32 T cell receptor beta chains presented below share a single source sample, sequenced in a study of T-cell reconstitution after alpha-beta-depleted transplantation in children. Unique molecular identifiers were built into the TCRbeta library. MiXCR, applied by TCRdb to the PCR reads, yields one record per CDR3 protein. Of about 200,000 distinct CDR3 sequences in the sample, under 20% were seen once. This material consisted of PBMCs, mostly from graft donor cells, taken 360 days after TCRalphabeta/CD19-depleted stem cell transplant. These receptors all stem from a male patient between 2 and 15 years old who had a stem cell transplant for acute lymphoblastic leukemia, so the T cells may come from the graft donor.

The CDR3 sequence: CASYLGGYSSYNEQFF. In nucleotides, the CDR3 is TGTGCCAGTTATCTCGGGGGGTACAGCTCCTACAATGAGCAGTTCTTC. J is TRBJ2-1 and V is TRBV19; TRBD2 aligns across 7 bases. This CDR3 is built from 16 residues. The ends lost 8 bases at V and 0 bases at J; junction bases unmatched: 10. Germline loops: CDR1 LNHDA, CDR2 SQIVND (reference sequence). Complete variable domain (other parts from reference TRBV19 and TRBJ2-1): DGGITQSPKYLFRKEGQNVTLSCEQNLNHDAMYWYRQDPGQGLRLIYYSQIVNDFQKGDIAEGYSVSREKKESFPLTVTSAQKNPTAFYLCASYLGGYSSYNEQFFGPGTRLTVL.

J is TRBJ2-2 and V is TRBV12-3 or TRBV12-4; 9 bases match TRBD2. The CDR3 spans 18 residues. The V segment lost 3 bases and the J segment 4 bases; nucleotides outside the gene matches: 12. CDR3 residues: CASSFTGAGGPVTGELFF. CDR3 coding DNA: TGTGCCAGCAGTTTTACTGGGGCGGGGGGGCCTGTCACCGGGGAGCTGTTTTTT.

A note on this clonotype: The junction and the germline gene differ at one end; a read error may be behind it. The rearrangement uses TRBV3-1 and TRBJ2-2; TRBD1 matches at 8 bases. This CDR3 comprises 16 residues. The germline CDR1 and CDR2 sequences are LGHDT and YNNKEL (reference sequence). The CDR3 region is CGSSQGQGAMTGELFF. The CDR3 region has the DNA TGTGGCAGCAGCCAAGGTCAGGGGGCGATGACCGGGGAGCTGTTTTTT.

A few counts support this clonotype. This chain connects TRBV10-3 to TRBJ1-2; no reliable D call. The germline V gene has CDR1 ENHRY and CDR2 SYGVKD. Trimming left V 2 bases short and J 7 bases short, with 8 bases between. The CDR3 is made up of 12 amino acids. CDR3 nucleotide sequence: TGTGCCATCAGTGAGGCCCTCGGTGGCTACACCTTC. This encodes CAISEALGGYTF.

This chain joins TRBV7-2 and TRBJ2-1, with D unresolved. This CDR3 has 13 residues. Germline V lookup: CDR1 SGHTA, CDR2 FQGNSA. V gave up 3 bases and J gave up 9 bases, with 12 bases separating them. CDR3 protein: CASSFSRPIEQFF. The CDR3 DNA sequence: TGTGCCAGCAGCTTTAGCCGGCCTATTGAGCAGTTCTTC.

The table lists this clonotype with a few counts. The J gene is TRBJ2-7, the V gene TRBV7-2, with TRBD1 matching 7 bases. The V gene's germline CDR1 is SGHTA and CDR2 FQGNSA. This CDR3 is built from 15 residues. J gave up 3 bases and V 5 bases, and 10 bases lay outside the gene matches. This CDR3 is CASSQGQAPVYEQYF. Here the CDR3 DNA reads TGTGCCAGCAGCCAAGGACAGGCTCCCGTCTACGAGCAGTACTTC.

This clonotype came up many times. This chain joins TRBV5-1 and TRBJ2-7; D uncertain. Per germline, CDR1 SGHRS and CDR2 YFSETQ. This CDR3 region has 12 residues. V was cut by 0 bases and J by 5 bases, with 6 bases left in between. The CDR3 sequence: CASSLEGNEQYF. As DNA, the CDR3 is TGCGCCAGCAGCTTGGAGGGAAACGAGCAGTACTTC.

The chain uses TRBV20-1 and TRBJ1-5; weak D call: TRBD1 (6 bases). V was cut by 6 bases and J by 3 bases, with 18 bases left in between. There are 15 residues in the CDR3. Germline V gene sequence: CDR1 DFQATT, CDR2 SNEGSKA (reference sequence). The CDR3 sequence is CSATLRDTHNQPQHF. The CDR3 DNA reads TGCAGTGCCACCCTCCGGGACACGCACAATCAGCCCCAGCATTTT.

The chain recombines TRBV12-3 or TRBV12-4 with TRBJ2-7, with 8 bases that match TRBD2. With V trimmed by 6 bases and J by 8 bases, 21 bases remained unmatched. The CDR3 runs to 17 residues. The CDR3 protein is CASRFLRRLASYDKQYF. The CDR3 region has the DNA TGTGCCAGCAGGTTCCTTAGAAGACTAGCGAGTTATGATAAGCAGTACTTC.

This clonotype has ten or more counts. This chain connects TRBV25-1 to TRBJ2-1, with 9 bases that match TRBD2. The CDR3 spans 16 residues. Trimming cost V 1 base and J 9 bases; bases outside gene matches: 10. CDR1 MGHDK and CDR2 SYGVNS come from the germline V gene. As DNA, the CDR3 is TGTGCCAGCAGTGAATTCAAGGCGGGGGGGCCCGGTGAGCAGTTCTTC. Encoded protein: CASSEFKAGGPGEQFF.

The V gene is TRBV10-3, the J gene TRBJ2-7; either TRBD1 or TRBD2 may supply D (5 bases each). This CDR3 is built from 14 residues. Germline values: CDR1 ENHRY, CDR2 SYGVKD. The germline V and J ends were trimmed by 6 bases and 7 bases, with 19 bases remaining between them. CDR3 in DNA: TGTGCCATCAGCCAAACCGGGGCCCAGGGTGAGCAGTACTTC. Its protein is CAISQTGAQGEQYF.

V and J are TRBV28 and TRBJ2-1; perhaps TRBD2 as D (6 bases). The CDR3 has 13 residues. The ends were cut back, 8 bases at V and 4 bases at J, with 12 bases in the middle. The germline V gene encodes CDR1 MDHEN and CDR2 SYDVKM. CDR3 bases: TGTGCCAGCCAAGACAGCGGGTACAATGAGCAGTTCTTC. This translates into CASQDSGYNEQFF. Full variable domain (remainder filled in from reference TRBV28 and TRBJ2-1): DVKVTQSSRYLVKRTGEKVFLECVQDMDHENMFWYRQDPGLGLRLIYFSYDVKMKEKGDIPEGYSVSREKKERFSLILESASTNQTSMYLCASQDSGYNEQFFGPGTRLTVL.

The chain uses TRBV7-8 and TRBJ2-7, with 8 bases lining up with TRBD2. The CDR3 spans 16 residues. Germline assignment: CDR1 SGHVS and CDR2 FQNEAQ. Trimming took 2 bases from V and 5 from J; bases not matched to a gene: 11. The CDR3: CASSLTTREGWNEQYF. CDR3 nucleotide sequence: TGTGCCAGCAGCTTAACGACACGGGAGGGGTGGAACGAGCAGTACTTC.

The V gene is TRBV20-1, the J gene TRBJ2-7, with 7 bases identical to TRBD1. J lost 0 bases, V lost 0 bases, and 5 bases had no gene match. This CDR3 comprises 15 residues. The germline gives CDR1 DFQATT, CDR2 SNEGSKA (reference sequence). In DNA form, the CDR3 reads TGCAGTGCTAGAGACGGACAGGACCTCTCCTACGAGCAGTACTTC. As protein: CSARDGQDLSYEQYF.

V and J are TRBV20-1 and TRBJ2-7, with D perhaps matching TRBD2 (5 bases). CDR1 DFQATT and CDR2 SNEGSKA come from the germline V gene (reference sequence). The CDR3 is 16 amino acids. Trimming took 0 bases from V and 0 from J, leaving 15 bases between them. The CDR3 DNA is TGCAGTGCTAGAGACGACCAGCGGACCAGCTCCTACGAGCAGTACTTC. Amino acids: CSARDDQRTSSYEQYF.

In its sample, this clonotype was seen a few times. The rearrangement uses TRBV4-1 and TRBJ1-5, with no clear D. V lost 2 bases and J 4 bases, leaving 12 bases between the germline ends. This CDR3 contains 15 residues. In germline, CDR1 is MGHRA, CDR2 YSYEKL. The CDR3 spells CASSQQSERNQPQHF. The DNA for the CDR3 is TGCGCCAGCAGCCAACAGTCCGAGAGGAATCAGCCCCAGCATTTT.

In its sample, this clonotype was seen a few times. The chain employs TRBV5-1 and TRBJ1-1; 7 bases fit TRBD1. The length of the CDR3 is 14 residues. Germline trimming cut 4 bases from V and 1 base from J; bases unmatched to any gene: 4. In germline, CDR1 is SGHRS, CDR2 YFSETQ. This CDR3 is CASSAGQWNTEAFF. The CDR3 DNA reads TGCGCCAGCAGCGCGGGACAGTGGAACACTGAAGCTTTCTTT. Complete variable domain (other parts from reference TRBV5-1 and TRBJ1-1): KAGVTQTPRYLIKTRGQQVTLSCSPISGHRSVSWYQQTPGQGLQFLFEYFSETQRNKGNFPGRFSGRQFSNSRSEMNVSTLELGDSALYLCASSAGQWNTEAFFGQGTRLTVV.

This clonotype came up a few times. This chain uses TRBV20-1 with TRBJ2-7; weak D call: TRBD2 (6 bases). The V gene's germline CDR1 is DFQATT and CDR2 SNEGSKA (reference sequence). The CDR3 runs to 14 residues. V was pared by 6 bases and J by 2 bases, with 17 bases between. CDR3 residues: CSAETERAPYEQYF. CDR3 nucleotide sequence: TGCAGTGCCGAGACAGAGCGGGCTCCCTACGAGCAGTACTTC.

V gene TRBV20-1 combines with J gene TRBJ2-1; a weak D match, TRBD2 (6 bases). The CDR3 is made up of 15 amino acids. From germline, CDR1 is DFQATT and CDR2 SNEGSKA (reference sequence). V was clipped by 0 bases and J by 7 bases, with 16 bases between them. CDR3 DNA: TGCAGTGCTAGAGAGTACGGGAGAAGCCTTAATGAGCAGTTCTTC. It codes for CSAREYGRSLNEQFF.

This clonotype was detected only a few times. This chain connects TRBV27 to TRBJ2-1; tentatively, D is TRBD1 or TRBD2 (5 bases each). The ends were cut back, 2 bases at V and 7 bases at J, with 12 bases in the middle. Germline V gene sequence: CDR1 MNHEY, CDR2 SMNVEV (reference sequence). This CDR3 is built from 14 residues. The CDR3 DNA reads as TGTGCCAGCAGTTTACGGGACGAGTATAATGAGCAGTTCTTC. It specifies CASSLRDEYNEQFF.

The rearrangement uses TRBV12-3 or TRBV12-4 and TRBJ1-1; 8 bases are shared with TRBD1. The CDR3 extends over 16 amino acids. V lost 6 bases and J lost 7; bases outside the gene matches: 16. The CDR3 DNA reads TGTGCCAGCAGCCTCGGACAGGGTAGGATTCTCGATGAAGCTTTCTTT. Protein sequence: CASSLGQGRILDEAFF.

This chain connects TRBV5-1 to TRBJ2-7, with 7 bases that match TRBD1. The CDR3 consists of 16 residues. Germline V CDR1 and CDR2: SGHRS, YFSETQ. V dropped 3 bases and J dropped 2; count of bases not matched to a gene: 11. CDR3 loop: CASSSRPWDSTYEQYF. CDR3 bases: TGCGCCAGCAGCTCGCGCCCTTGGGACAGCACCTACGAGCAGTACTTC.

V usage is TRBV5-4 and J usage is TRBJ1-6; D is unclear. Between the trimmed V and J ends, which lost 1 base and 6 bases, there was a span of 11 bases. The CDR3 has 15 residues. Germline V gives CDR1 SGHNT, CDR2 YYREEE (reference sequence). CDR3: CASSLRDITNSPLHF. The DNA of the CDR3 is TGTGCCAGCAGCTTGAGGGATATCACTAATTCACCCCTCCACTTT. Based on the CDR3 plus reference TRBV5-4 and TRBJ1-6, the full variable domain is ETGVTQSPTHLIKTRGQQVTLRCSSQSGHNTVSWYQQALGQGPQFIFQYYREEENGRGNFPPRFSGLQFPNYSSELNVNALELDDSALYLCASSLRDITNSPLHFGNGTRLTVT.

This clonotype appeared a few times. The J gene is TRBJ1-1, the V gene TRBV10-3, with 10 bases fitting TRBD1. The CDR3 is 13 residues long. Germline trimming cut 10 bases from V and 3 bases from J; bases unmatched to any gene: 5. Germline values: CDR1 ENHRY, CDR2 SYGVKD. The DNA of the CDR3 is TGTGCCACGACAGGGGGCATCGACACTGAAGCTTTCTTT. Translation: CATTGGIDTEAFF.

The gene calls are TRBV12-3 or TRBV12-4 and TRBJ2-1, with D uncertain. There are 14 residues in the CDR3. V gave up 6 bases and J gave up 7 bases, with 16 bases separating them. The CDR3 loop reads CASSHYLVGNEQFF. CDR3 DNA: TGTGCCAGCAGCCACTATCTGGTCGGAAATGAGCAGTTCTTC.

The CDR3 DNA follows: TGCGCCAGCAGCCACGGGGAACTGAACACTGAAGCTTTCTTT. Translated, it gives CASSHGELNTEAFF. The chain joins TRBV4-1 to TRBJ1-1; the D is unclear. Trimming cost V 3 bases and J 0 bases, with 8 bases left between them. Germline values: CDR1 MGHRA, CDR2 YSYEKL. The CDR3 runs 14 residues.

The V call is TRBV27, the J call TRBJ2-5, with 12 bases fitting TRBD1. The junction had 13 bases not matched to a gene; V was cut back by 7 bases and J by 10 bases. Germline V gene sequence: CDR1 MNHEY, CDR2 SMNVEV (reference sequence). The CDR3 is 15 residues long. CDR3 protein: CASTAGTGGWGYQYF. The CDR3 region has the DNA TGTGCCAGCACCGCAGGGACAGGGGGCTGGGGGTACCAGTACTTC.

This clonotype was found a few times. V is TRBV28 and J is TRBJ2-1; TRBD2 aligns across 11 bases. Germline values: CDR1 MDHEN, CDR2 SYDVKM. There are 17 residues in the CDR3. The junction had 10 bases not matched to a gene; V was cut back by 3 bases and J by 6 bases. The CDR3 nucleotides read TGTGCCAGCAGTTTCCCCCGTATAGCGGGAGGGTCCAATGAGCAGTTCTTC. Residues: CASSFPRIAGGSNEQFF. The whole variable domain, filled in from reference TRBV28 and TRBJ2-1, reads DVKVTQSSRYLVKRTGEKVFLECVQDMDHENMFWYRQDPGLGLRLIYFSYDVKMKEKGDIPEGYSVSREKKERFSLILESASTNQTSMYLCASSFPRIAGGSNEQFFGPGTRLTVL.

This clonotype turned up a few times. V is TRBV10-3 and J is TRBJ2-3; 11 positions agree with TRBD1. The trim removed 7 bases at V and 5 bases at J, leaving 8 bases unmatched. The CDR3 loop spans 15 amino acids. CDR1 and CDR2 (germline): ENHRY, SYGVKD. The CDR3: CAINGQGAEGDTQYF. The CDR3 DNA reads TGTGCCATCAACGGACAGGGGGCGGAGGGAGATACGCAGTATTTT.

This clonotype has a handful of counts. This chain uses TRBV5-6 with TRBJ1-3; unclear D gene. Germline V gene sequence: CDR1 SGHDT, CDR2 YYEEEE. The CDR3 is made up of 14 amino acids. With 5 bases removed from V and 2 bases from J, the gap between germline ends came to 11 bases. CDR3 region: CASSFIETGNTIYF. CDR3 bases: TGTGCCAGCAGTTTCATAGAGACTGGAAACACCATATATTTT.

The chain employs TRBV15 and TRBJ2-3, with 8 bases that match TRBD2. The CDR3 has 13 amino acids. Germline V gene data show CDR1 as LNHNV and CDR2 as YYDKDF (reference sequence). V was pared by 7 bases and J by 3 bases, with 3 bases of the junction left unmatched. CDR3 loop: CATTSGSTDTQYF. In DNA, the CDR3 is TGTGCCACCACTAGCGGGTCGACAGATACGCAGTATTTT.

This clonotype was seen a few times. The chain combines TRBV27 with TRBJ2-7, with 8 bases that match TRBD1. There are 14 residues in the CDR3. The germline gives CDR1 MNHEY, CDR2 SMNVEV (reference sequence). Losses at the gene ends were 4 bases for V and 7 bases for J; bases not matched to a gene: 9. Here the CDR3 reads CASSSFRQGTEQYF. In DNA, the CDR3 is TGTGCCAGCAGTTCATTCAGACAGGGGACAGAGCAGTACTTC.